This T cell receptor beta chain was profiled in a study of cytomegalovirus exposure and HLA in healthy donors. The data were produced by immunoSEQ multiplex PCR, yet TCRdb's version contains in-frame clones alone and is incomplete. The sample holds roughly 330,000 clones, about 90% seen once. V lost 0 bases and J lost 3, with 10 bases in between. Germline CDR1 and CDR2: SGHRS and YFSETQ. The CDR3 is made up of 14 amino acids. About this clone: Its target is unknown.

Whole-study results and caveats: It was found in a later analysis that first-cohort TCR clusters tended to co-occur in the 120 validation repertoires. Cytomegalovirus association was assigned to under 200 TCR beta chains.

This sequence originates from a woman aged 25 to 45 in good health and CMV-seropositive. Sample: PBMCs. The rearrangement uses TRBV5-1 and TRBJ2-7; D perhaps matches TRBD1 (6 bases). CDR3 in amino acids: CASSLAGQFYEQYF. CDR3 sequence (DNA): TGCGCCAGCAGCTTGGCAGGACAGTTCTACGAGCAGTACTTC.